The clone carrying this T cell receptor beta chain has just one count. CDR1 and CDR2 from the germline V gene are LGHDT and YNNKEL (reference sequence). The CDR3 spans 15 residues. The V gene end was trimmed by 2 bases and the J gene end by 1 base; junction bases not matched to a gene: 1. The data stem from a study of blood T cell repertoires in COVID-19. TCRdb's table, derived via immunoSEQ multiplex PCR, lists solely in-frame clones and lacks some. The sample lists fewer than 350,000 clones, 89% occurring once. This chain uses TRBV3-1 (or the pseudogene TRBV3-2) with TRBJ2-2, with TRBD1 matching 7 bases. Sequenced: PBMCs or T cells enriched from blood (not recorded which). The receptor was isolated from a man aged 60 to 69 who had recovered from COVID-19. This CDR3 reads CASSQRTGNTGELFF. CDR3 nucleotide sequence: TGTGCCAGCAGCCAAAGGACAGGGAACACCGGGGAGCTGTTTTTT.